This note documents a single TCR beta chain sequence. This sample is part of a study of cytomegalovirus exposure and HLA in healthy donors. Germline CDR1 reads MDHEN; CDR2 reads SYDVKM. V was clipped by 1 base and J by 4 bases, with 13 bases between them. The CDR3 contains 15 residues. Primers for the PCR totalled 60 Vbeta and 13 Jbeta. Profiled with immunoSEQ multiplex PCR; TCRdb holds only in-frame clones, not every one. This sample has roughly 120,000 clones, with 79% found just once. The specimen was PBMCs. The chain links TRBV28 to TRBJ1-2; weak D call: TRBD1 (6 bases). The clonotype comes from a young man in good health and CMV-seropositive. The CDR3 DNA is TGTGCCAGCAGTTTATTAGTCAGGGGCGGCTATGGCTACACCTTC. Amino acids: CASSLLVRGGYGYTF.